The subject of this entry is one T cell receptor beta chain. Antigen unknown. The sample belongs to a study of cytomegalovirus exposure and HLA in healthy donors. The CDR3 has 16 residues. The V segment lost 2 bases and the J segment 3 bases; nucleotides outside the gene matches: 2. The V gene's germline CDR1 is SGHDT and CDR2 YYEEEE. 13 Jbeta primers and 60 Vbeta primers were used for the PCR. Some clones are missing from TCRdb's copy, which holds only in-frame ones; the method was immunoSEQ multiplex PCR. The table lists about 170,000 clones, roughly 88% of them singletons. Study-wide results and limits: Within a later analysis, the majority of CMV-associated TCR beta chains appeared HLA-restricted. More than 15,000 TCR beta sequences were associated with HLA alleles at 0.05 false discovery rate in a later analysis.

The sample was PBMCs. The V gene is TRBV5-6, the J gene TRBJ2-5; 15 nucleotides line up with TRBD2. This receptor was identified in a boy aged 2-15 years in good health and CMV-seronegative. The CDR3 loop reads CASSFRTSGGEETQYF. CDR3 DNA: TGTGCCAGCAGCTTTAGGACTAGCGGGGGGGAAGAGACCCAGTACTTC.